This TCR beta chain was identified in a study of T-cell reconstitution after alpha-beta-depleted transplantation in children. Unique molecular identifiers were incorporated into the prepared TCRbeta library. TCRdb reprocessed the PCR reads via MiXCR and lists one record per CDR3 protein. Counted here are about 350,000 distinct CDR3 sequences, around 15% occurring once; the ten biggest clones make up around 38%. The CDR3 extends over 14 amino acids. Germline trimming cut 7 bases from V and 6 bases from J; bases unmatched to any gene: 3. CDR1 MNHEY and CDR2 SVGEGT come from the germline V gene. This clonotype was counted between two and nine times.

The gene calls are TRBV6-2 or TRBV6-3 and TRBJ2-2, with 12 bases lining up with TRBD2. This clonotype was sampled from a male patient under 10 years old who had a stem cell transplant for acute lymphoblastic leukemia, so the T cells may come from the graft donor. The sequences come from PBMCs, mostly from graft donor cells, collected 360 days after TCRalphabeta/CD19-depleted stem cell transplant. The CDR3 region is CASNGLAGSGELFF. CDR3 nucleotides: TGTGCCAGCAACGGACTAGCGGGATCCGGGGAGCTGTTTTTT.